This TCR beta chain was sequenced in a study of T cells in Graves' hyperthyroidism and ophthalmopathy. This clonotype came up many times. Its antigen remains unknown. Findings and limits, study-wide: In validation, the model predicted ophthalmopathy. These predictions came a median about 6.8 months before onset. Expanded thyroid clonotypes (above 0.001) were mostly also found in blood.

Absence of ophthalmopathy progression within 18 months defined stable Graves' hyperthyroidism. V lost 6 bases to trimming and J lost 9 bases, with 15 bases between them. The CDR3 is made up of 14 amino acids. CDR1 and CDR2 (germline): ENHRY, SYGVKD. Authors of the study amplified TCR beta CDR3 regions from RNA transcripts. When the TCR CDR3 underwent first-round RT-PCR, the HTBI primer set was used. MiXCR, applied by TCRdb to the multiplex PCR reads, yields one record per CDR3 protein. The data contain roughly 800,000 distinct CDR3 sequences, around 38% of them singletons. Sequenced sample: blood. The receptor was isolated from a man between 18 and 35 years old with Graves' hyperthyroidism. This chain links TRBV10-3 with TRBJ1-6, with D possibly TRBD1 on 5 matching bases. The DNA for the CDR3 is TGTGCCATCAGGGAGGGCTATGGGGGTTCACCCCTCCACTTT. Its protein product is CAIREGYGGSPLHF.